This T cell receptor (beta chain) was recorded in a study of blood T cell repertoires in COVID-19. Background on the study: From the United States, Italy and Spain came samples of acute and convalescent COVID-19. PBMCs, B-cell-depleted T cells, or T cells provided the cDNA or gDNA that made up the material.

This clone was recorded a few times. In the original workflow: Amplification from reference gene primers served as the basis for estimated nucleated cell counts. TCRdb keeps only in-frame clones here, not all; method: immunoSEQ multiplex PCR. V and J calls and clone size are as listed in that table; D and trimming were resolved from the DNA. Of some 180,000 clones in the sample, about four fifths were seen once. V lost 1 base, J lost 5 bases, and 1 base stayed unmatched. This CDR3 region has 13 residues. Germline assignment: CDR1 SQVTM and CDR2 ANQGSEA. Sequenced sample: peripheral blood. The rearrangement links TRBV29-1 to TRBJ1-2; TRBD1 aligns across 10 bases. The TCR originated in a man aged 60 to 75 with acute or convalescent COVID-19. CDR3 loop: CSVEGDRGYGYTF. CDR3 sequence (DNA): TGCAGCGTTGAAGGGGACAGGGGTTATGGCTACACCTTC.